The rows below give T cell receptor beta chains drawn from one sample of a study of blood T cell repertoires in COVID-19. TCRdb keeps only in-frame clones here, not all; method: immunoSEQ multiplex PCR. The sample holds tens of thousands of clones, roughly 84% seen once. The sample comprised peripheral blood. These receptors originate from a human donor in a cohort sampled during active COVID-19. The donor label of this sample is uncertain. Both conserved end residues are part of each CDR3. The D gene is left open where the match is weak. A clone size is listed for some rows: how often the clone was seen (once, few, many), or a class if it is expanded.

CASSYTGQGEKLFF	TGTGCCAGCAGCTACACAGGGCAGGGGGAAAAACTGTTTTTT	.	.	TRBV3-1/TRBV3-2	TRBJ1-4
CASSLGQIANYGYTF	TGTGCCAGCAGCTTAGGACAGATTGCGAACTATGGCTACACCTTC	.	.	TRBV7-9	TRBJ1-2
CASSLVETYEQYF	TGTGCCAGCAGTTTAGTGGAGACCTACGAGCAGTACTTC	.	.	TRBV12-3/TRBV12-4	TRBJ2-7
CASSPWAGGTDTQYF	TGTGCCAGCTCACCTTGGGCGGGGGGCACAGATACGCAGTATTTT	TRBD2	.	TRBV18	TRBJ2-3
CASSERTSGNNEQFF	TGTGCCAGCAGTGAAAGGACTAGCGGGAACAATGAGCAGTTCTTC	TRBD2	.	TRBV2	TRBJ2-1
CASSLDLNGQGDYEQYF	TGTGCCAGCAGCTTAGATCTAAACGGACAGGGAGACTACGAGCAGTACTTC	TRBD1	.	TRBV11-3	TRBJ2-7
CASSRGGFLYEQYF	TGTGCCAGCAGTCGAGGCGGGTTTCTCTACGAGCAGTACTTC	.	.	TRBV6-5	TRBJ2-7
CASSSWDSSTDTQYF	TGTGCCAGCAGCTCATGGGACAGCAGCACAGATACGCAGTATTTT	TRBD1	.	TRBV11-1	TRBJ2-3
CASSSGQGGYYGYTF	TGTGCCAGCAGCTCCGGACAGGGGGGATACTATGGCTACACCTTC	TRBD1	.	TRBV5-5	TRBJ1-2
CASSYSGGRNEQFF	TGTGCCAGCAGCTACTCGGGGGGAAGGAATGAGCAGTTCTTC	TRBD2	.	TRBV5-5	TRBJ2-1
CASSRLAGTDTQYF	TGTGCCAGCAGCAGACTAGCGGGCACAGATACGCAGTATTTT	TRBD2	.	TRBV5-8	TRBJ2-3
CASSLIAGASYNEQFF	TGCGCCAGCAGCTTGATAGCGGGGGCCTCCTACAATGAGCAGTTCTTC	TRBD2	.	TRBV5-1	TRBJ2-1
CASSLERGHGRTYEQYF	TGCGCCAGCAGCCTTGAAAGGGGACACGGCCGGACCTACGAGCAGTACTTC	.	.	TRBV5-1	TRBJ2-7
CASSLEGTVNTEAFF	TGCGCCAGCAGCTTGGAGGGGACAGTGAACACTGAAGCTTTCTTT	TRBD1	few	TRBV5-1	TRBJ1-1
CASSESDTNTGELFF	TGTGCCAGCAGTGAATCGGACACCAACACCGGGGAGCTGTTTTTT	.	.	TRBV2	TRBJ2-2
CASRPGQGSNTEAFF	TGTGCCAGCAGGCCGGGACAGGGTTCAAACACTGAAGCTTTCTTT	TRBD1	.	TRBV25-1	TRBJ1-1
CASQPGVSYEQYF	TGTGCCAGCCAGCCGGGGGTTTCCTACGAGCAGTACTTC	.	.	TRBV6-5	TRBJ2-7